This T cell receptor beta chain was captured by sequencing in a study of cytomegalovirus exposure and HLA in healthy donors. The CDR3 covers 14 residues. Germline V gene data show CDR1 as SGHRS and CDR2 as YFSETQ. The V gene end was trimmed by 4 bases and the J gene end by 6 bases; junction bases not matched to a gene: 9. PCR primers comprised 60 Vbeta and 13 Jbeta primers. Some clones are missing from TCRdb's copy, which holds only in-frame ones; the method was immunoSEQ multiplex PCR. The table includes fewer than 200,000 clones, over 80% detected once. This clone has a handful of counts. This chain joins TRBV5-1 and TRBJ2-7, with 8 bases that match TRBD1. The receptor comes from a girl aged 5 to 17 in good health and CMV-seropositive. The sequenced material came from PBMCs. The CDR3 nucleotides are TGCGCCAGCAGCCTTGGACAGGGAATTGTCGAGCAGTACTTC. As protein: CASSLGQGIVEQYF.